The rows below give T cell receptor beta chains drawn from one sample of a study of T cell repertoires in cytomegalovirus infection. TCRdb re-analysed the reads in MiXCR, keeping a single row per CDR3 protein. The top ten clones hold 8.5% to 10% of a sample with 300,000 to 450,000 distinct CDR3 sequences, 15% to 20% of them seen once. The sequenced sample consisted of PBMCs. Receptors originate from a human donor in good health (CMV status not recorded). Some clones in this sample may be carry-over from other donors' samples. The CDR3 runs from the conserved cysteine through the conserved F or W.

j_call: TRBJ1-2; v_call: TRBV20-1; cdr3_aa: CSARGPLGESYYGYTF
j_call: TRBJ2-1; v_call: TRBV11-3; cdr3_aa: CASSPEGRVYNEQFF
j_call: TRBJ2-5; v_call: TRBV12-3/TRBV12-4; cdr3_aa: CASTLGSETQYF
j_call: TRBJ2-7; v_call: TRBV29-1; cdr3_aa: CSVGDRGGEQYF
j_call: TRBJ1-5; v_call: TRBV28; cdr3_aa: CASSPRTGIGNQPQHF
j_call: TRBJ2-1; v_call: TRBV4-3; cdr3_aa: CASSQSFQTYNEQFF
j_call: TRBJ2-3; v_call: TRBV6-6; cdr3_aa: CASLNTRTGGSTDTQYF
j_call: TRBJ2-3; v_call: TRBV12-3/TRBV12-4; cdr3_aa: CASSRTSGRDRTSTDTQYF
j_call: TRBJ2-3; v_call: TRBV7-8; cdr3_aa: CASSLVRLAGADTQYF
j_call: TRBJ2-2; v_call: TRBV12-5; cdr3_aa: CASGGLAGENTGELFF
j_call: TRBJ1-5; v_call: TRBV7-2; cdr3_aa: CASSLGTGVTQPQHF
j_call: TRBJ1-2; v_call: TRBV19; cdr3_aa: CASSDRAPYGYTF
j_call: TRBJ2-5; v_call: TRBV28; cdr3_aa: CASSSSGRQQETQYF
j_call: TRBJ2-3; v_call: TRBV15; cdr3_aa: CATSRDRGPGGTDTQYF
j_call: TRBJ1-1; v_call: TRBV10-3; cdr3_aa: CAISITGYLEAFF
j_call: TRBJ2-7; v_call: TRBV9; cdr3_aa: CASSVGPISTYEQYF
j_call: TRBJ2-1; v_call: TRBV12-3/TRBV12-4; cdr3_aa: CASSPWDNNEQFF
j_call: TRBJ1-2; v_call: TRBV7-2; cdr3_aa: CASSRQAGSNYGYTF
j_call: TRBJ2-7; v_call: TRBV20-1; cdr3_aa: CSASEGYEQYF
j_call: TRBJ2-1; v_call: TRBV20-1; cdr3_aa: CSASLSASGSSYNEQFF
j_call: TRBJ1-3; v_call: TRBV7-2; cdr3_aa: CASSLAAPLNTIYF
j_call: TRBJ2-1; v_call: TRBV7-9; cdr3_aa: CASSSLAGAGAEQFF
j_call: TRBJ1-1; v_call: TRBV7-9; cdr3_aa: CASSLEGDLSEAFF
j_call: TRBJ2-1; v_call: TRBV7-2; cdr3_aa: CASSFAVAGEQFF
j_call: TRBJ2-1; v_call: TRBV7-8; cdr3_aa: CASSPPLDEQFF
j_call: TRBJ1-3; v_call: TRBV6-1; cdr3_aa: CASTSLGSPSSGNTIYF
j_call: TRBJ1-6; v_call: TRBV20-1; cdr3_aa: CSARRLDSPLHF
j_call: TRBJ2-6; v_call: TRBV6-1; cdr3_aa: CASRSDRKASGANVLTF
j_call: TRBJ2-3; v_call: TRBV19; cdr3_aa: CASSDRGITDTQYF
j_call: TRBJ2-3; v_call: TRBV10-3; cdr3_aa: CATSQGANTNTQYF
j_call: TRBJ2-5; v_call: TRBV7-2; cdr3_aa: CASSPQGSRKTQYF
j_call: TRBJ2-2; v_call: TRBV6-5; cdr3_aa: CASSYYGTGGSGELFF
j_call: TRBJ2-3; v_call: TRBV7-6; cdr3_aa: CASSFGPDTQYF
j_call: TRBJ2-5; v_call: TRBV7-9; cdr3_aa: CASSLYPRPFQETQYF
j_call: TRBJ2-3; v_call: TRBV6-1; cdr3_aa: CATRNAGFTDTQYF